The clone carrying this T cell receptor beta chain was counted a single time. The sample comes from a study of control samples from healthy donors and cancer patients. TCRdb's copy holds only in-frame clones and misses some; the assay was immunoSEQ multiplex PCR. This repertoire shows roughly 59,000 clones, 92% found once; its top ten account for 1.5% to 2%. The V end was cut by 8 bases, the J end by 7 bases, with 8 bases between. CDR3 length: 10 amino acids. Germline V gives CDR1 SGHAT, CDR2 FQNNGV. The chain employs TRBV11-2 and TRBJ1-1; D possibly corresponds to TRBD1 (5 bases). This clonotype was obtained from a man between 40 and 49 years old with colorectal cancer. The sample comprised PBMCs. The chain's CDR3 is CASGDSEAFF. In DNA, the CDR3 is TGTGCCAGCGGCGACAGTGAAGCTTTCTTT.